The 3 T cell receptor beta chains below were found in one sample sequenced in a study of blood T cells in healthy people across ages. PCR was performed a second time for 7 to 11 cycles using a sample-barcoded 5' primer and a J-beta primer mix. TCRdb ran MiXCR on the 5' RACE reads and lists one entry per CDR3 protein. Among around 1,500,000 distinct CDR3 sequences listed, around 39% were seen once. The source material was blood. These receptors were collected from a woman between 18 and 29 years old in good health.

The gene calls are TRBV5-1 and TRBJ2-5; 9 bases are shared with TRBD2. The CDR3 consists of 19 residues. Germline V gives CDR1 SGHRS, CDR2 YFSETQ. V shed 5 bases, J shed 0 bases, and the junction held 17 bases outside the gene matches. The CDR3 region has the DNA TGCGCCAGCAGTCGAGCAGGTGGTAGCGGGAGCCCATACCAAGAGACCCAGTACTTC. It specifies CASSRAGGSGSPYQETQYF. The entire variable domain, with the rest obtained from reference TRBV5-1 and TRBJ2-5, is as follows: KAGVTQTPRYLIKTRGQQVTLSCSPISGHRSVSWYQQTPGQGLQFLFEYFSETQRNKGNFPGRFSGRQFSNSRSEMNVSTLELGDSALYLCASSRAGGSGSPYQETQYFGPGTRLLVL.

The V and J genes are TRBV28 and TRBJ1-6; TRBD1 is a possible D gene (5 bases). V shed 1 base and J shed 7 bases, with 11 bases lying between them. Germline-derived CDR1 and CDR2 are MDHEN and SYDVKM. The CDR3 runs 15 residues. The CDR3: CASSLLGPTNSPLHF. CDR3 bases: TGTGCCAGCAGTTTATTGGGACCGACGAATTCACCCCTCCACTTT.

The chain couples TRBV28 to TRBJ2-1; 11 bases fit TRBD2. Per germline, CDR1 MDHEN and CDR2 SYDVKM. The CDR3 is 18 amino acids. J lost 10 bases, V lost 2 bases, and 16 bases had no gene match. The CDR3 sequence: CASSLGAGVLAGVGEQFF. The CDR3 DNA sequence: TGTGCCAGCAGTTTAGGGGCAGGGGTACTAGCGGGGGTCGGGGAGCAGTTCTTC.